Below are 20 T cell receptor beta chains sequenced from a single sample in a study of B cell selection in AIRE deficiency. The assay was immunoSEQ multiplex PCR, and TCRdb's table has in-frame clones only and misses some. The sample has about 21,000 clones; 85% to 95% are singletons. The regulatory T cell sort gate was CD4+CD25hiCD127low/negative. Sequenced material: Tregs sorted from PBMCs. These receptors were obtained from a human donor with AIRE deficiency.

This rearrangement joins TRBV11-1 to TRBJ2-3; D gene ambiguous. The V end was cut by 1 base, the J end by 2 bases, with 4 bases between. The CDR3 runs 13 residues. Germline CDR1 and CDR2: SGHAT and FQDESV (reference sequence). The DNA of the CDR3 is TGTGCCAGCAGCTTAGGGTCCACAGATACGCAGTATTTT. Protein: CASSLGSTDTQYF. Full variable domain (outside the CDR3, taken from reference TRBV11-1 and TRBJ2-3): EAEVAQSPRYKITEKSQAVAFWCDPISGHATLYWYRQILGQGPELLVQFQDESVVDDSQLPKDRFSAERLKGVDSTLKIQPAELGDSAMYLCASSLGSTDTQYFGPGTRLTVL.

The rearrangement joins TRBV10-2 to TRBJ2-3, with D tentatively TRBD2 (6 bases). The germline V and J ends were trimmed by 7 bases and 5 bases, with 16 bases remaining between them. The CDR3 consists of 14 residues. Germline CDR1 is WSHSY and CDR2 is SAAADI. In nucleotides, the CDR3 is TGCGCCAGCATGCCTAGCGAGAAAAGAGATACGCAGTATTTT. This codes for CASMPSEKRDTQYF.

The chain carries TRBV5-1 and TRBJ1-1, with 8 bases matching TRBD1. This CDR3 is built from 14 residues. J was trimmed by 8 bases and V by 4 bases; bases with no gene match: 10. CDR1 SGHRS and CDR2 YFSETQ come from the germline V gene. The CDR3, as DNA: TGCGCCAGCAGCCGTCAGGGGGCAGGGGTCGAAGCTTTCTTT. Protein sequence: CASSRQGAGVEAFF.

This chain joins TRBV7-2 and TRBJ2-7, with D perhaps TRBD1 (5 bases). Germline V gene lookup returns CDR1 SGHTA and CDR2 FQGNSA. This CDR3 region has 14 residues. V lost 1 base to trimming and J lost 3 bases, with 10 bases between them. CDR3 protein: CASSLDPGLYEQYF. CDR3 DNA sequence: TGTGCCAGCAGCTTAGATCCAGGGCTCTACGAGCAGTACTTC.

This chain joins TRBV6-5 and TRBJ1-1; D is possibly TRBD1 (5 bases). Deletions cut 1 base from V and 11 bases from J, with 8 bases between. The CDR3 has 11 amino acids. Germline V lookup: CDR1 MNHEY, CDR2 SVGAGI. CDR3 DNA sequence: TGTGCCAGCAGTTACTACGGGACGGCTTTCTTT. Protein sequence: CASSYYGTAFF.

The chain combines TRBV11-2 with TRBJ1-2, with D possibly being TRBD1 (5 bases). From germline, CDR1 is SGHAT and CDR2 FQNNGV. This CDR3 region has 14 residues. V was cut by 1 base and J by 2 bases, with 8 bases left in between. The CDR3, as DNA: TGTGCCAGCAGCTTAGGGGACGGGAACTATGGCTACACCTTC. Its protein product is CASSLGDGNYGYTF.

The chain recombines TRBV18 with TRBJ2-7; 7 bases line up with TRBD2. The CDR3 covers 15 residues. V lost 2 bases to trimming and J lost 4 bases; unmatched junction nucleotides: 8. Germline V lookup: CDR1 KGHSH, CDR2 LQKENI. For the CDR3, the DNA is TGTGCCAGCTCACCAAGGGCGGGAGCCCCATACGAGCAGTACTTC. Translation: CASSPRAGAPYEQYF.

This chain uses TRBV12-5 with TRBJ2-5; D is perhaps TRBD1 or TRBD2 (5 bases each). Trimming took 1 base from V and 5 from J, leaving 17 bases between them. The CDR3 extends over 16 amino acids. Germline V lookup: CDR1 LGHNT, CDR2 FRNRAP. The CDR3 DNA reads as TGTGCTAGTGGTTTGGCTAGGGGACCTAGAGGGGAGACCCAGTACTTC. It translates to CASGLARGPRGETQYF.

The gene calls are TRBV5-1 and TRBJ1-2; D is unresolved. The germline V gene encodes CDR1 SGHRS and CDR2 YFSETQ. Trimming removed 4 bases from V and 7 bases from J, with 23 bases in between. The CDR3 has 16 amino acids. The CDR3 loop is CASSPDGRGAEGGYTF. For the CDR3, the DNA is TGCGCCAGCAGCCCGGACGGGCGGGGTGCAGAGGGTGGCTACACCTTC.

The CDR3, as DNA: TGTGCCAGCTCACCTACGACAGGAATCTCTGGGGCCAACGTCCTGACTTTC. It yields the protein CASSPTTGISGANVLTF. V gene TRBV18 combines with J gene TRBJ2-6; possibly TRBD1 for D (6 bases). The CDR3 is made up of 17 amino acids. Germline CDR1 reads KGHSH; CDR2 reads LQKENI. V was cut by 3 bases and J by 0 bases, with 12 bases left in between.

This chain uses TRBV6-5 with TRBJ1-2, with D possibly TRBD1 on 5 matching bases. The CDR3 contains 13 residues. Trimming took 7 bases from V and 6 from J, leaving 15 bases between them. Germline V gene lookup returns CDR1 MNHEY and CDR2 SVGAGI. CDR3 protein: CASNSVGRHGYTF. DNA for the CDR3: TGTGCCAGCAACTCGGTGGGGCGGCATGGCTACACCTTC.

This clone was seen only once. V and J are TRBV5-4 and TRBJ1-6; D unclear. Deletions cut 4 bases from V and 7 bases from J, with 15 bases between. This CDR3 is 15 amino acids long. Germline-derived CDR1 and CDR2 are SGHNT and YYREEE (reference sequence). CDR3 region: CASSDGLIGNSPLHF. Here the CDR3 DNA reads TGTGCCAGCAGCGACGGCCTCATTGGGAATTCACCCCTCCACTTT.

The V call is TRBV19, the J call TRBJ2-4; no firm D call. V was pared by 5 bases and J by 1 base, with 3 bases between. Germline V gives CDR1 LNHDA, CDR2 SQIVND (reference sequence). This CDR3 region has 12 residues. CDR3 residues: CASSRAKNIQYF. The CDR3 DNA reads TGTGCCAGTAGTCGTGCCAAAAACATTCAGTACTTC.

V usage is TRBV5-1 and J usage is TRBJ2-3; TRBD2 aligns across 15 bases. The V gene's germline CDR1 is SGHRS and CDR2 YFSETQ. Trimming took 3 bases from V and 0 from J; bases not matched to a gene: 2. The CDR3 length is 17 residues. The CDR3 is CASSSGLAGGSTDTQYF. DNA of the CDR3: TGCGCCAGCAGCTCCGGACTAGCGGGAGGGAGCACAGATACGCAGTATTTT.

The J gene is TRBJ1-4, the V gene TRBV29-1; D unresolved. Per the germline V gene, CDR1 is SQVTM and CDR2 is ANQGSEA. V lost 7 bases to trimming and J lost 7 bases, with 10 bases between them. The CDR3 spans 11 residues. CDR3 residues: CSAKMGEKLFF. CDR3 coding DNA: TGCAGCGCCAAAATGGGTGAAAAACTGTTTTTT.

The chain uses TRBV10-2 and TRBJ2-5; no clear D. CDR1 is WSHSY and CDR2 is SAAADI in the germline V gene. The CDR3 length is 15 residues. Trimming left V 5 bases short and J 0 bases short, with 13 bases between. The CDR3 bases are TGCGCCAGCAGTAAGACTCGCGCTTACCAAGAGACCCAGTACTTC. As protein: CASSKTRAYQETQYF.

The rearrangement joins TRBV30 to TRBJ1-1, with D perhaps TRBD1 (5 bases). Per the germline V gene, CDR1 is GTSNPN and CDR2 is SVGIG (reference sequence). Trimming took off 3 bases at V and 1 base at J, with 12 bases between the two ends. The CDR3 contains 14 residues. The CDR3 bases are TGTGCCTGGAGCGCCGGGGCCAAGAACACTGAAGCTTTCTTT. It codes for CAWSAGAKNTEAFF.

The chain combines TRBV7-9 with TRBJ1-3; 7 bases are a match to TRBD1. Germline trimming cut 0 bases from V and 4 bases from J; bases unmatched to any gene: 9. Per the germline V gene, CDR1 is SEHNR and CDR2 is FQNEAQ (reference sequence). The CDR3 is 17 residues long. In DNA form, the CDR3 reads TGTGCCAGCAGCTTAGCCCAGGGGGGCAGGGGAGGAAACACCATATATTTT. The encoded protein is CASSLAQGGRGGNTIYF.

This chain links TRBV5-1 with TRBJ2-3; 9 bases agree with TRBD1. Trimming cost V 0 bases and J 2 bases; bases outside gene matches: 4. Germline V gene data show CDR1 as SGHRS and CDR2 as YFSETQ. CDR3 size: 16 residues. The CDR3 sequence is CASSLGDRVDTDTQYF. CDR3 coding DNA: TGCGCCAGCAGCTTGGGGGACAGGGTGGACACAGATACGCAGTATTTT.

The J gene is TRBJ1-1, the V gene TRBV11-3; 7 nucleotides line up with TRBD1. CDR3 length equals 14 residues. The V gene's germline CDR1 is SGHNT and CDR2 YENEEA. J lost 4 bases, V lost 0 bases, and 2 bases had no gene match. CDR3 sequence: CASSLDPGGTEAFF. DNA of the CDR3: TGTGCCAGCAGCTTAGATCCAGGGGGCACTGAAGCTTTCTTT.